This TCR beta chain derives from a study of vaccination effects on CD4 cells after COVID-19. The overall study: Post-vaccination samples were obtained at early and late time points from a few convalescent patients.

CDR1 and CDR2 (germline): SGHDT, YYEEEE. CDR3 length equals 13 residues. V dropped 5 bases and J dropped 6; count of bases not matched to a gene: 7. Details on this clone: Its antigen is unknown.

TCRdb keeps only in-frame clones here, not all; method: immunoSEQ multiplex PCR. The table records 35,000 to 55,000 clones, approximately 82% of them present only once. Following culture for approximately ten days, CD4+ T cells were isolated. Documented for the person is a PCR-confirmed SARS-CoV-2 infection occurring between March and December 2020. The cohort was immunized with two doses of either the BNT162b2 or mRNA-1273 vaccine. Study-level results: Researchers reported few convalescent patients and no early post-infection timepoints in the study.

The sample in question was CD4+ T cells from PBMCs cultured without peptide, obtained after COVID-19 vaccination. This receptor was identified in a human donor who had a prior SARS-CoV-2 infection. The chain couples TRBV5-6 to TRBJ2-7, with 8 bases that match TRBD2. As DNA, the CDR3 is TGTGCCAGCAGGCCAGCGGGAGCGGGCGAGCAGTACTTC. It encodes CASRPAGAGEQYF.